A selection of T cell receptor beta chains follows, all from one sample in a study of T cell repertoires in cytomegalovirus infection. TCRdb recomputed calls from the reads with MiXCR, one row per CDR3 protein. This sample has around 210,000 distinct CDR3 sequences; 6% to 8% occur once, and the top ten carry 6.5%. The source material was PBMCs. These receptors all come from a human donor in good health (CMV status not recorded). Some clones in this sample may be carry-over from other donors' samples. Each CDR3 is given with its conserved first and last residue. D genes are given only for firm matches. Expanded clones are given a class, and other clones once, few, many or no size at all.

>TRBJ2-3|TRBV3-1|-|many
CASSQADLPDTQYF
TGTGCCAGCAGCCAAGCGGACCTCCCGGATACGCAGTATTTT
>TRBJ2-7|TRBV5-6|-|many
CASSAGLISYEQYF
TGTGCCAGCAGCGCGGGACTGATTTCCTACGAGCAGTACTTC
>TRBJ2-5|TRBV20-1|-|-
CSAGQVGRETQYF
TGCAGTGCTGGGCAGGTCGGGCGAGAGACCCAGTACTTC
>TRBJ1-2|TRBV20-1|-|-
CSAARFDRRLGYTF
TGCAGTGCCGCCCGATTCGACAGGCGATTAGGCTACACCTTC
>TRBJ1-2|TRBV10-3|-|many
CAISEQGPGYTF
TGTGCCATCAGTGAGCAGGGGCCCGGCTACACCTTC
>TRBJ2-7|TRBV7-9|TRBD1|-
CASSYGQGDPYEQYF
TGTGCCAGCAGCTATGGACAGGGAGACCCCTACGAGCAGTACTTC
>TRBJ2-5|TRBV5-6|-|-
CASSPDPRDVQETQYF
TGTGCCAGCAGCCCTGACCCCCGGGACGTCCAAGAGACCCAGTACTTC
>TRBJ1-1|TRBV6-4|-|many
CASSDSTESRAFF
TGTGCCAGCAGTGACTCAACAGAGTCTCGAGCTTTCTTT
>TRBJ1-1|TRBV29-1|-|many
CSASLNTEAFF
TGCAGCGCCTCCTTGAACACTGAAGCTTTCTTT
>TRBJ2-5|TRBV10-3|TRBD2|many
CAISDSGGAGETQYF
TGTGCCATCAGTGACAGCGGGGGGGCCGGGGAGACCCAGTACTTC
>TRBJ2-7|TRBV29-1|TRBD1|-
CSVGQGGGYEQYF
TGCAGCGTTGGACAGGGCGGAGGATACGAGCAGTACTTC
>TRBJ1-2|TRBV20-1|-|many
CSATDSYSGYTF
TGCAGTGCTACGGACAGTTACTCTGGCTACACCTTC
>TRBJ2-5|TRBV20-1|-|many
CSAKLGETQYF
TGCAGTGCTAAGTTAGGGGAGACCCAGTACTTC
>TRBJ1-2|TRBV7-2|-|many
CASSLETGGYGYTF
TGTGCCAGCAGCTTAGAAACGGGGGGCTATGGCTACACCTTC
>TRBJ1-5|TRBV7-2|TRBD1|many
CASSLDRVKPQHF
TGTGCCAGCAGCTTGGACAGGGTGAAGCCCCAGCATTTT
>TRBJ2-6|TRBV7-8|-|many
CASSLGRSGANVLTF
TGTGCCAGCAGCTTAGGGAGGTCCGGGGCCAACGTCCTGACTTTC
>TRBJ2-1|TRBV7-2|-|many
CASTDSSNEQFF
TGTGCCAGCACCGACTCATCCAATGAGCAGTTCTTC
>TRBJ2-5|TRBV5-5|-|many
CASTLRLGRDPVQETQYF
TGTGCCAGCACCTTACGGTTGGGGAGAGATCCCGTCCAAGAGACCCAGTACTTC
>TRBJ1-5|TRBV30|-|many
CAWSVAEDQPQHF
TGTGCCTGGAGTGTGGCAGAGGATCAGCCCCAGCATTTT
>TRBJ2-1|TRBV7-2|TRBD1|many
CASSLIRDRAGGIF
TGTGCCAGCAGCTTGATCCGGGACAGGGCCGGGGGGATCTTC
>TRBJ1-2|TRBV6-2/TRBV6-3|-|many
CASSDRYGYTF
TGTGCCAGCAGCGATCGTTATGGCTACACCTTC
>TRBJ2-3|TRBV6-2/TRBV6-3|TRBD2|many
CASSYLIRTSGGTDTQYF
TGTGCCAGCAGTTACCTAATCCGGACTAGCGGGGGAACAGATACGCAGTATTTT
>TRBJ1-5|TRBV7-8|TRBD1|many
CASSWNRGGQPQHF
TGTGCCAGCAGTTGGAACAGGGGAGGTCAGCCCCAGCATTTT
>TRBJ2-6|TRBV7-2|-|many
CASSLDPGANVLTF
TGTGCCAGCAGCTTAGATCCTGGGGCCAACGTCCTGACTTTC
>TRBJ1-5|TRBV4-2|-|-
CASSQRLLQSQHF
TGTGCCAGCAGCCAACGTCTACTCCAGTCCCAGCATTTT
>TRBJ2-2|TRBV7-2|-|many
CASSRDLTGFPGELFF
TGTGCCAGCAGCCGAGATTTGACAGGCTTCCCCGGGGAGCTGTTTTTT
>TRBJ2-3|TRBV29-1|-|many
CSVLWLTDITDTQYF
TGCAGCGTTCTGTGGTTGACTGACATCACAGATACGCAGTATTTT
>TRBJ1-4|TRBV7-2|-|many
CASSLVGTASNEKLFF
TGTGCCAGCAGCTTAGTGGGGACGGCTTCTAATGAAAAACTGTTTTTT
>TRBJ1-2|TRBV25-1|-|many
CASSDSGENYGYTF
TGTGCCAGCAGTGATTCAGGGGAGAACTATGGCTACACCTTC
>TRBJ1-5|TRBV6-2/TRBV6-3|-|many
CASSLPLSNQPQHF
TGTGCCAGCAGCCTGCCCCTCTCTAATCAGCCCCAGCATTTT
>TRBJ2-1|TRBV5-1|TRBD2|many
CASSTGGDGEQFF
TGCGCCAGCAGCACCGGGGGGGATGGTGAGCAGTTCTTC
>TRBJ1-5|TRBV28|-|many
CASSPLTGVTNQPQHF
TGTGCCAGCAGTCCGTTGACAGGAGTTACCAATCAGCCCCAGCATTTT
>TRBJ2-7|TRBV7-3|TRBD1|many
CASSHYRGQSCEQYF
TGTGCCAGCAGCCACTACAGGGGGCAGAGTTGCGAGCAGTACTTC
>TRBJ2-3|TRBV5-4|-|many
CASSLALGQRTDTQYF
TGTGCCAGCAGCTTGGCCCTTGGACAGCGCACAGATACGCAGTATTTT
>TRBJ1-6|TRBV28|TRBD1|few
CASSFQGVAPLHF
TGTGCCAGCAGTTTCCAGGGGGTAGCACCCCTCCACTTT
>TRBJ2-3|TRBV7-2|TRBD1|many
CASIDEDRGGDTQYF
TGTGCCAGCATCGACGAGGACAGGGGAGGAGATACGCAGTATTTT
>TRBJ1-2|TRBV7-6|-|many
CASSQRGDYGYTF
TGTGCCAGCAGCCAAAGGGGCGACTATGGCTACACCTTC
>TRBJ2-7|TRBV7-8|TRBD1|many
CASSLGQGRYEQYF
TGTGCCAGCAGCCTTGGACAGGGAAGGTACGAGCAGTACTTC
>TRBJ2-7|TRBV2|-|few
CASRAYRDEQYF
TGTGCCAGCAGGGCCTACAGGGACGAGCAGTACTTC
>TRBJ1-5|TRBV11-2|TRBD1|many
CASSFDRGQPQHF
TGTGCCAGCAGCTTCGACAGGGGTCAGCCCCAGCATTTT
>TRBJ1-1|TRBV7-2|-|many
CASSLASLAGGSQAFF
TGTGCCAGCAGCTTAGCGAGTTTAGCAGGCGGCTCGCAAGCTTTCTTT
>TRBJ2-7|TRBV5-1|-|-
CASSLDGSGHLYEQYF
TGCGCCAGCAGCTTGGACGGATCGGGACACCTTTACGAGCAGTACTTC
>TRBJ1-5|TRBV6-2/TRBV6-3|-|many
CASKPSFSNQPQHF
TGTGCCAGCAAGCCGAGTTTTAGCAATCAGCCCCAGCATTTT
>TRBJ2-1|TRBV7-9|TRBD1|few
CASSSLLDRTESYNEQFF
TGTGCCAGCAGCTCCCTATTGGACAGGACTGAATCCTACAATGAGCAGTTCTTC
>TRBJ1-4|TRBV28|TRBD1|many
CASSFSGGNEKLFF
TGTGCCAGCAGTTTTTCAGGGGGAAATGAAAAACTGTTTTTT
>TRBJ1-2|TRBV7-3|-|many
CASSPNRANYGYTF
TGTGCCAGCAGCCCCAACAGGGCCAACTATGGCTACACCTTC
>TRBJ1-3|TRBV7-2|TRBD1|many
CASSLFLRTGRYGNTIYF
TGTGCCAGCAGCTTATTCCTTAGGACAGGGCGGTATGGAAACACCATATATTTT
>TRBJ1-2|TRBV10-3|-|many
CEPTNYGYTF
TGTGAGCCTACTAACTATGGCTACACCTTC
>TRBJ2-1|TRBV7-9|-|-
CASSPYEQFF
TGTGCCAGCAGCCCATATGAGCAGTTCTTC
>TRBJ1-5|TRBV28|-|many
CASSPLKGNQPQHF
TGTGCCAGCAGTCCTCTGAAGGGGAATCAGCCCCAGCATTTT
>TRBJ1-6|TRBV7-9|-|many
CASSLALGPTNSPLHF
TGTGCCAGCAGCTTAGCCTTAGGACCTACAAATTCACCCCTCCACTTT
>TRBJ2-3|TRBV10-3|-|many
CAISAGPPTDTQYF
TGTGCCATCAGTGCCGGCCCCCCGACAGATACGCAGTATTTT
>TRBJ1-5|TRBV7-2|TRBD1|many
CASSSGTGAQPQHF
TGTGCCAGCAGTTCCGGGACAGGGGCACAGCCCCAGCATTTT
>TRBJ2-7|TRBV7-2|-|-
CASSLWGIGGGALVVSSYEQYF
TGTGCCAGCAGCTTATGGGGGATAGGCGGGGGCGCGTTGGTCGTTAGTTCGTACGAGCAGTACTTC